These 32 T cell receptor beta chains share one sample of origin, sequenced in a study of blood T cell repertoires in COVID-19. TCRdb's table, derived via immunoSEQ multiplex PCR, lists solely in-frame clones and lacks some. The sample includes about 360,000 clones, about 86% of them seen just once. Sequenced: peripheral blood. The source is a woman aged 60-75 years with COVID-19, enrolled during active disease.

V usage is TRBV9 and J usage is TRBJ2-1; TRBD2 might be the D (5 bases). V lost 4 bases to trimming and J lost 4 bases, with 18 bases between them. The CDR3 has 16 amino acids. Germline V gives CDR1 SGDLS, CDR2 YYNGEE. CDR3 loop: CASSPEGSVGYNEQFF. In nucleotides, the CDR3 is TGTGCCAGCAGCCCCGAGGGAAGCGTTGGTTACAATGAGCAGTTCTTC.

This clone appeared a few times. V and J are TRBV4-3 and TRBJ2-3; 9 nucleotides match TRBD2. The CDR3 length is 17 residues. The V gene end was trimmed by 6 bases and the J gene end by 1 base; junction bases not matched to a gene: 11. Germline CDR1 is LGHNA and CDR2 is YSLEER. CDR3 sequence reads: CASSPAWASGGTDTQYF. CDR3 nucleotides: TGCGCCAGCAGTCCCGCCTGGGCTAGCGGGGGCACAGATACGCAGTATTTT.

The chain employs TRBV7-8 and TRBJ2-3; possible D gene TRBD2, 6 bases. The CDR3 totals 16 residues. From germline, CDR1 is SGHVS and CDR2 FQNEAQ. V gave up 10 bases and J gave up 4 bases, with 24 bases separating them. The CDR3 coding sequence is TGTGCCACTGATGGGGCTCGGCGGGGTAGGGCAGATACGCAGTATTTT. Protein: CATDGARRGRADTQYF.

The chain employs TRBV15 and TRBJ1-5; the D gene is possibly TRBD1 (6 bases). Germline CDR1 reads LNHNV; CDR2 reads YYDKDF (reference sequence). Trimming removed 5 bases from V and 4 bases from J, with 12 bases in between. The CDR3 totals 14 residues. The CDR3 is CATSEQGWNQPQHF. In DNA, the CDR3 is TGTGCCACCAGCGAACAGGGTTGGAATCAGCCCCAGCATTTT.

The V call is TRBV9, the J call TRBJ2-3; 12 bases are shared with TRBD2. The CDR3 spans 16 residues. The trim removed 3 bases at V and 6 bases at J, leaving 8 bases unmatched. Germline V lookup: CDR1 SGDLS, CDR2 YYNGEE. DNA for the CDR3: TGTGCCAGCAGCGCGTCGACTAGCGGGGGCTACGATACGCAGTATTTT. Its translation is CASSASTSGGYDTQYF.

This clone showed up just once. This chain uses TRBV27 with TRBJ1-1; 7 nucleotides match TRBD1. J was trimmed by 0 bases and V by 4 bases; bases with no gene match: 14. The CDR3 spans 18 residues. Looked up from germline, CDR1 is MNHEY and CDR2 is SMNVEV (reference sequence). The DNA for the CDR3 is TGTGCCAGCAGTTGGACGAACAGGGGTTTGTTAATGAACACTGAAGCTTTCTTT. This codes for CASSWTNRGLLMNTEAFF.

The chain links TRBV7-3 to TRBJ2-7; TRBD2 matches at 10 bases. Germline V gene data show CDR1 as SGHTA and CDR2 as FQGTGA. The CDR3 consists of 17 residues. V shed 0 bases, J shed 5 bases, and the junction held 10 bases outside the gene matches. The CDR3 sequence: CASSLTAVKSGGDEQYF. The DNA for the CDR3 is TGTGCCAGCAGCTTAACGGCCGTGAAAAGCGGGGGGGACGAGCAGTACTTC. Supplemented by reference TRBV7-3 and TRBJ2-7, the full variable domain reads GAGVSQTPSNKVTEKGKYVELRCDPISGHTALYWYRQSLGQGPEFLIYFQGTGAADDSGLPNDRFFAVRPEGSVSTLKIQRTERGDSAVYLCASSLTAVKSGGDEQYFGPGTRLTVT.

V and J are TRBV7-2 and TRBJ1-4; 7 bases match TRBD1. The CDR3 is made up of 13 amino acids. Germline V gives CDR1 SGHTA, CDR2 FQGNSA. V dropped 2 bases and J dropped 7; count of bases not matched to a gene: 1. The CDR3 coding sequence is TGTGCCAGCAGCTTAAACAGGGGTGAAAAACTGTTTTTT. Its protein product is CASSLNRGEKLFF.

This clone appeared once. This chain uses TRBV19 with TRBJ1-3; no clear D. Between the trimmed V and J ends, which lost 7 bases and 0 bases, there was a span of 13 bases. The CDR3 covers 15 residues. Per germline, CDR1 LNHDA and CDR2 SQIVND (reference sequence). CDR3 bases: TGTGCCAGTAAAGTGGACTTCAGCTCTGGAAACACCATATATTTT. Its protein is CASKVDFSSGNTIYF.

The chain uses TRBV15 and TRBJ1-2; 10 nucleotides match TRBD1. The CDR3 spans 15 residues. Trimming removed 2 bases from V and 9 bases from J; junction bases left unmatched: 9. Germline V gene data show CDR1 as LNHNV and CDR2 as YYDKDF (reference sequence). This CDR3 reads CATSRPTGGARSYTF. CDR3 nucleotides: TGTGCCACCAGCAGACCGACAGGGGGCGCGAGGAGCTACACCTTC.

As to this clone: Other DNA sequences in the same sample also yield this CDR3. The genes are TRBV9 and TRBJ2-3, with 8 bases matching TRBD1. The germline V gene encodes CDR1 SGDLS and CDR2 YYNGEE. With 0 bases clipped from V and 1 base from J, the junction kept 4 bases outside the gene matches. CDR3 length: 16 residues. Here the CDR3 reads CASSVAGGRGTDTQYF. As DNA, the CDR3 is TGTGCCAGCAGCGTAGCAGGGGGCCGGGGCACAGATACGCAGTATTTT.

As for this clone: The sample contains more than one DNA sequence encoding this CDR3. The chain recombines TRBV7-3 with TRBJ2-1; 13 bases are a match to TRBD2. The V segment lost 4 bases and the J segment 4 bases; nucleotides outside the gene matches: 1. This CDR3 has 15 residues. The germline CDR1 and CDR2 sequences are SGHTA and FQGTGA. The CDR3 spells CASSSLAGGYNEQFF. CDR3 DNA sequence: TGTGCCAGCAGCTCACTAGCGGGGGGGTACAATGAGCAGTTCTTC.

V gene TRBV27 combines with J gene TRBJ2-7; a possible D gene is TRBD1 (7 bases). CDR3 length: 14 amino acids. Germline CDR1 is MNHEY and CDR2 is SMNVEV (reference sequence). Trimming left V 10 bases short and J 0 bases short, with 16 bases between. The CDR3 protein is CATARQGLSYEQYF. DNA for the CDR3: TGTGCCACCGCGAGACAGGGACTCTCCTACGAGCAGTACTTC.

The chain recombines TRBV6-5 with TRBJ1-2; 9 nucleotides agree with TRBD1. The CDR3 has 13 residues. Germline assignment: CDR1 MNHEY and CDR2 SVGAGI. Trimming removed 4 bases from V and 7 bases from J; junction bases left unmatched: 4. CDR3 nucleotides: TGTGCCAGCAGTTGGGACAGGGTTGGTGGCTACACCTTC. This gives the protein CASSWDRVGGYTF.

CDR3 residues: CASSLAGTGYEKLFF. The CDR3 nucleotides are TGTGCCAGCAGCTTAGCTGGGACAGGGTATGAAAAACTGTTTTTT. The genes are TRBV7-9 and TRBJ1-4, with 9 nucleotides matching TRBD1. The germline CDR1 and CDR2 sequences are SEHNR and FQNEAQ (reference sequence). V trimming: 0 bases; J trimming: 6 bases; junction bases outside the gene matches: 2. This CDR3 is 15 amino acids long.

The chain is built from TRBV30 and TRBJ1-4; D uncertain. Germline-derived CDR1 and CDR2 are GTSNPN and SVGIG (reference sequence). The V end was cut by 2 bases, the J end by 0 bases, with 7 bases between. The CDR3 consists of 14 residues. This chain's CDR3 is CAWSTSATNEKLFF. CDR3 sequence (DNA): TGTGCCTGGAGTACGAGCGCAACTAATGAAAAACTGTTTTTT.

The V call is TRBV9, the J call TRBJ1-2; D not certain. Germline V gene lookup returns CDR1 SGDLS and CDR2 YYNGEE. V lost 6 bases, J lost 0 bases, and 12 bases lay in between. CDR3 size: 14 residues. CDR3 in amino acids: CASTLTPTNYGYTF. CDR3 nucleotides: TGTGCCAGCACCTTGACACCGACTAACTATGGCTACACCTTC.

The chain is built from TRBV24-1 and TRBJ1-3; D not certain. CDR1 is KGHDR, CDR2 SFDVKD, per germline. The CDR3 totals 17 residues. Trimming cost V 6 bases and J 1 base, with 18 bases left between them. DNA of the CDR3: TGTGCCACCAGTTTGTCCTGGACTCCACTGTCTGGAAACACCATATATTTT. Its protein product is CATSLSWTPLSGNTIYF.

The J gene is TRBJ2-7, the V gene TRBV7-2, with 8 nucleotides matching TRBD2. The junction had 8 bases not matched to a gene; V was cut back by 5 bases and J by 2 bases. The CDR3 has 15 residues. Germline lookup yields CDR1 SGHTA and CDR2 FQGNSA. In nucleotides, the CDR3 is TGTGCCAGCAGCACCCGGACTAGCCTAACCTACGAGCAGTACTTC. Protein: CASSTRTSLTYEQYF.

The chain employs TRBV9 and TRBJ1-2, with unresolved D. This CDR3 comprises 14 residues. The germline gives CDR1 SGDLS, CDR2 YYNGEE. V lost 2 bases, J lost 0 bases, and 8 bases lay in between. Written as DNA, the CDR3 is TGTGCCAGCAGCGTCCAGGCGTCTAACTATGGCTACACCTTC. Protein sequence: CASSVQASNYGYTF.

Here the CDR3 reads CASSEDSFGTDTQYF. The CDR3 nucleotides read TGTGCCAGCAGCGAGGACAGCTTTGGCACAGATACGCAGTATTTT. This chain uses TRBV9 with TRBJ2-3, with D maybe TRBD1 (6 bases). There are 15 residues in the CDR3. Germline values: CDR1 SGDLS, CDR2 YYNGEE. The V gene lost 3 bases and the J gene lost 1 base, with 12 bases spanning the gap.

The genes are TRBV24-1 and TRBJ2-3, with D unresolved. Germline values: CDR1 KGHDR, CDR2 SFDVKD. V was trimmed by 2 bases and J by 4 bases, leaving 9 bases between them. CDR3 length equals 14 residues. The DNA for the CDR3 is TGTGCCACCAGTGATTCCAGGATTCCAGATACGCAGTATTTT. Amino acid sequence: CATSDSRIPDTQYF.

V is TRBV7-2 and J is TRBJ1-2, with 9 bases lining up with TRBD1. Germline CDR1 is SGHTA and CDR2 is FQGNSA. The CDR3 runs 15 residues. V dropped 2 bases and J dropped 5; count of bases not matched to a gene: 6. This CDR3 is CASSLTGTGIYGYTF. CDR3 nucleotides: TGTGCCAGCAGCTTAACGGGGACAGGGATATATGGCTACACCTTC.

The genes are TRBV6-5 and TRBJ1-6; 11 bases are a match to TRBD1. This CDR3 has 13 amino acids. The germline CDR1 and CDR2 sequences are MNHEY and SVGAGI. V trimming: 10 bases; J trimming: 14 bases; junction bases outside the gene matches: 10. The CDR3 reads CATLDRGRVSLHF. The DNA for the CDR3 is TGTGCCACGCTGGACAGGGGGCGGGTTTCCCTCCACTTT.

This clone turned up a few times. This chain joins TRBV3-1 (or the pseudogene TRBV3-2) and TRBJ1-3; TRBD1 agrees at 7 bases. V shed 1 base and J 7 bases; nucleotides not matched to a gene: 7. The germline CDR1 and CDR2 sequences are LGHDT and YNNKEL (reference sequence). The CDR3 covers 15 residues. The CDR3 is CASSQAFTQGNTIYF. The CDR3 coding sequence is TGTGCCAGCAGCCAAGCCTTTACACAGGGGAACACCATATATTTT.

A single count supports this clone. The V and J genes are TRBV5-5 and TRBJ1-2; possibly TRBD1 for D (6 bases). CDR3 length: 14 residues. Germline assignment: CDR1 SGHKS and CDR2 YYEKEE (reference sequence). V dropped 5 bases and J dropped 6 bases, with 17 bases sitting between them. CDR3 bases: TGTGCCAGCAGTTGGGGCAGAGGGGGAGATGGCTACACCTTC. It translates to CASSWGRGGDGYTF.

The chain employs TRBV2 and TRBJ2-1; TRBD2 agrees at 11 bases. This CDR3 is built from 16 residues. Losses at the gene ends were 3 bases for V and 4 bases for J; bases not matched to a gene: 5. Germline values: CDR1 SNHLY, CDR2 FYNNEI. The DNA for the CDR3 is TGTGCCAGCAGTGATCAACTAGCGGGGGTATACAATGAGCAGTTCTTC. Its protein product is CASSDQLAGVYNEQFF. The whole variable domain, remainder taken from reference TRBV2 and TRBJ2-1, is EPEVTQTPSHQVTQMGQEVILRCVPISNHLYFYWYRQILGQKVEFLVSFYNNEISEKSEIFDDQFSVERPDGSNFTLKIRSTKLEDSAMYFCASSDQLAGVYNEQFFGPGTRLTVL.

For the CDR3, the DNA is TGTGCCAGCAGCGTAGAGCCAGGGTTATATGGCTACACCTTC. Encoded protein: CASSVEPGLYGYTF. The chain uses TRBV9 and TRBJ1-2; D is perhaps TRBD1 (5 bases). The CDR3 loop spans 14 amino acids. Germline assignment: CDR1 SGDLS and CDR2 YYNGEE. Trimming took off 0 bases at V and 5 bases at J, with 11 bases between the two ends.

The genes are TRBV20-1 and TRBJ1-2; a weak D match, TRBD1 (5 bases). The CDR3 runs 11 residues. CDR1 and CDR2 (germline): DFQATT, SNEGSKA (reference sequence). The ends were cut back, 4 bases at V and 13 bases at J, with 16 bases in the middle. The CDR3 reads CSATNWGVCTF. CDR3 DNA sequence: TGCAGTGCTACAAACTGGGGGGTATGCACCTTC.

The gene calls are TRBV7-2 and TRBJ1-3, with 7 bases identical to TRBD1. This CDR3 is 14 amino acids long. Trimming cost V 3 bases and J 4 bases; bases outside gene matches: 3. Per the germline V gene, CDR1 is SGHTA and CDR2 is FQGNSA. CDR3 sequence: CASSLTGLGNTIYF. DNA for the CDR3: TGTGCCAGCAGCTTGACAGGGTTGGGAAACACCATATATTTT.

The V gene is TRBV24-1, the J gene TRBJ1-2; D not resolved. CDR1 is KGHDR and CDR2 is SFDVKD in the germline V gene. The length of the CDR3 is 13 residues. V lost 5 bases and J lost 5, with 11 bases in between. CDR3 sequence (DNA): TGTGCCACCAGTGTCACGGGAGGGTATGGCTACACCTTC. Translation: CATSVTGGYGYTF.

The chain uses TRBV4-2 and TRBJ2-1; TRBD2 matches at 8 bases. The CDR3 length is 15 residues. Trimming at V came to 1 base and at J to 10 bases, leaving 9 bases not matched to a gene. Germline V gene lookup returns CDR1 LGHNA and CDR2 YNFKEQ. CDR3 amino acids: CASSQVSSAGGEQFF. DNA for the CDR3: TGTGCCAGCAGCCAAGTTTCCAGCGCGGGGGGAGAGCAGTTCTTC.